This T cell receptor (beta chain) comes out of a study of T cell changes during pregnancy in multiple sclerosis. Assay used: immunoSEQ multiplex PCR; TCRdb lists only in-frame clones, some missing. The sample contains about 67,000 clones, 75% to 95% of which appear only once. CDR3 length: 16 amino acids. After removal of 2 bases from V and 4 bases from J, the junction contained 9 bases not matched to a gene. In germline, CDR1 is LNHDA, CDR2 SQIVND (reference sequence). The source material was peripheral blood, sampled in the third trimester of pregnancy. The chain carries TRBV19 and TRBJ1-1, with TRBD1 matching over 8 bases. This receptor was obtained from a female donor with multiple sclerosis, enrolled in a pregnancy study. The CDR3 protein is CASSISGAGGFTEAFF. Written as DNA, the CDR3 is TGTGCCAGTAGTATATCCGGGGCAGGGGGCTTCACTGAAGCTTTCTTT.